Presented here are 30 T cell receptor beta chains from one specimen sequenced in a study of shared clonotypes between healthy human individuals. Naive CD8 cells were CD45RO-negative, positively selected for CCR7, excluding terminally differentiated effector memory CD45RA+ cells. Generated by immunoSEQ multiplex PCR, the TCRdb table keeps only in-frame clones and is missing some. The sample includes about 2.1 million clones, roughly 93% seen only once; the top ten take more than 1.5%. Input material: naive CD8+ T cells from PBMCs. The receptors here all came from a man aged 18 to 29 in good health. Some clones in this sample may be carry-over from other donors' samples.

The V and J genes are TRBV27 and TRBJ2-1; D gene unclear. Germline lookup yields CDR1 MNHEY and CDR2 SMNVEV (reference sequence). The CDR3 is made up of 14 amino acids. V lost 2 bases and J 5 bases, leaving 10 bases between the germline ends. CDR3 amino acids: CASSLTPGNNEQFF. The CDR3 DNA follows: TGTGCCAGCAGTTTAACTCCGGGCAACAATGAGCAGTTCTTC.

With regard to this clone: The same CDR3 can be traced to other DNA sequences in this sample. This chain joins TRBV19 and TRBJ2-1; D remains ambiguous. Trimming took 6 bases from V and 2 from J, leaving 11 bases between them. Germline CDR1 is LNHDA and CDR2 is SQIVND (reference sequence). The CDR3 totals 14 residues. The CDR3 region is CASSIGTPYNEQFF. The DNA for the CDR3 is TGTGCCAGTAGCATTGGAACCCCCTACAATGAGCAGTTCTTC. Supplemented by reference TRBV19 and TRBJ2-1, the full variable domain reads DGGITQSPKYLFRKEGQNVTLSCEQNLNHDAMYWYRQDPGQGLRLIYYSQIVNDFQKGDIAEGYSVSREKKESFPLTVTSAQKNPTAFYLCASSIGTPYNEQFFGPGTRLTVL.

V is TRBV19 and J is TRBJ2-2; tentative D call: TRBD1 (5 bases). The CDR3 loop spans 16 amino acids. Per the germline V gene, CDR1 is LNHDA and CDR2 is SQIVND (reference sequence). V gave up 4 bases and J gave up 4 bases, with 16 bases separating them. The CDR3 loop is CASSTFGPRATGELFF. CDR3 nucleotides: TGTGCCAGTAGTACCTTCGGGCCCAGGGCCACCGGGGAGCTGTTTTTT.

This clone was counted once. This sequence joins TRBV5-1 and TRBJ1-2; 9 nucleotides line up with TRBD1. J lost 8 bases, V lost 4 bases, and 6 bases had no gene match. This CDR3 has 13 amino acids. Germline CDR1 SGHRS, CDR2 YFSETQ. CDR3 sequence (DNA): TGCGCCAGCAGCCTCCGACAGGGGGAGGGCTACACCTTC. This sequence encodes CASSLRQGEGYTF.

The CDR3 sequence is CASSSGLAGRTYEQYF. The CDR3, as DNA: TGTGCCAGCAGCTCGGGACTAGCGGGCCGAACCTACGAGCAGTACTTC. This sequence joins TRBV7-8 and TRBJ2-7, with 12 bases aligning to TRBD2. Unmatched junction bases numbered 6, after V lost 4 bases and J lost 2 bases. Germline CDR1 reads SGHVS; CDR2 reads FQNEAQ. The CDR3 has 16 amino acids.

The rearrangement joins TRBV28 to TRBJ2-7, with 11 bases fitting TRBD2. Germline V gene lookup returns CDR1 MDHEN and CDR2 SYDVKM. J was trimmed by 4 bases and V by 4 bases; bases with no gene match: 15. This CDR3 has 18 amino acids. The CDR3 DNA reads TGTGCCAGCAGTTATCCCTCTTCTAGCGGGAGGAGTATTTACGAGCAGTACTTC. Amino acids: CASSYPSSSGRSIYEQYF.

The CDR3 nucleotides read TGTGCCATCAGTGAGTCGAAAGTTTTGAACACTGAAGCTTTCTTT. Encoded protein: CAISESKVLNTEAFF. The chain carries TRBV10-3 and TRBJ1-1; D unclear. This CDR3 comprises 15 residues. Trimming took off 0 bases at V and 0 bases at J, with 8 bases between the two ends. Germline V CDR1 and CDR2: ENHRY, SYGVKD.

This chain uses TRBV4-1 with TRBJ2-2; D uncertain. The CDR3 is 14 residues long. The V gene's germline CDR1 is MGHRA and CDR2 YSYEKL. V dropped 4 bases and J dropped 1 base, with 7 bases sitting between them. CDR3 sequence: CASSPQQNTGELFF. The CDR3 DNA sequence: TGCGCCAGCAGCCCCCAGCAGAACACCGGGGAGCTGTTTTTT.

The J gene is TRBJ2-1, the V gene TRBV5-6; TRBD2 matches 12 bases. CDR1 SGHDT and CDR2 YYEEEE come from the germline V gene. There are 15 residues in the CDR3. V shed 4 bases, J shed 5 bases, and the junction held 4 bases outside the gene matches. CDR3 nucleotides: TGTGCCAGCAGCCCAGGACTAGCGGGGAACAATGAGCAGTTCTTC. Translation gives CASSPGLAGNNEQFF.

As for this clone: Other nucleotide sequences in the sample specify the same CDR3. The chain employs TRBV27 and TRBJ2-7, with D perhaps matching TRBD1 (6 bases). The CDR3 spans 13 residues. Deletions cut 5 bases from V and 3 bases from J, with 11 bases between. Germline CDR1 reads MNHEY; CDR2 reads SMNVEV (reference sequence). The CDR3 DNA follows: TGTGCCAGCAGTCTTAACAGGGACTACGAGCAGTACTTC. Translating gives CASSLNRDYEQYF.

V and J are TRBV30 and TRBJ2-4, with 7 positions matching TRBD1. CDR1 GTSNPN and CDR2 SVGIG come from the germline V gene (reference sequence). The V segment lost 4 bases and the J segment 6 bases; nucleotides outside the gene matches: 12. CDR3 length: 15 amino acids. CDR3 nucleotides: TGTGCCTGGACCAATGTCCCAGGGGGAACAAACATTCAGTACTTC. This encodes CAWTNVPGGTNIQYF.

The rearrangement links TRBV4-3 to TRBJ2-1; 10 bases align to TRBD1. Per the germline V gene, CDR1 is LGHNA and CDR2 is YSLEER. This CDR3 has 17 residues. V shed 0 bases, J shed 5 bases, and the junction held 7 bases outside the gene matches. CDR3 sequence: CASSQDLDRGSDNEQFF. CDR3 DNA: TGCGCCAGCAGCCAAGATCTGGACAGGGGGTCGGACAATGAGCAGTTCTTC.

The V gene is TRBV4-1, the J gene TRBJ1-3; no clear D. The CDR3 length is 15 residues. Between the trimmed V and J ends, which lost 0 bases and 0 bases, there was a span of 6 bases. The germline V gene encodes CDR1 MGHRA and CDR2 YSYEKL. Here the CDR3 reads CASSQDTSSGNTIYF. CDR3 in DNA: TGCGCCAGCAGCCAAGATACAAGCTCTGGAAACACCATATATTTT.

The V call is TRBV28, the J call TRBJ2-1; D gene unclear. V lost 5 bases and J lost 5, with 10 bases in between. This CDR3 contains 13 residues. Germline lookup yields CDR1 MDHEN and CDR2 SYDVKM. The CDR3 sequence is CASSESTHNEQFF. In DNA form, the CDR3 reads TGTGCCAGCAGTGAGAGTACCCACAATGAGCAGTTCTTC.

The DNA for the CDR3 is TGTGCCAGCAGCTTTGGGTCGACAGGGGTTGAAGCTTTCTTT. As protein: CASSFGSTGVEAFF. The rearrangement joins TRBV11-2 to TRBJ1-1, with 8 positions matching TRBD1. V lost 3 bases, J lost 7 bases, and 7 bases stayed unmatched. This CDR3 is built from 14 residues. Germline CDR1 and CDR2: SGHAT and FQNNGV.

This clone has a single count. The V call is TRBV7-9, the J call TRBJ2-7; TRBD2 might be the D (5 bases). Trimming shortened V by 5 bases and J by 5 bases, and 16 bases separated the two germline ends. This CDR3 is 14 amino acids long. Germline V gene sequence: CDR1 SEHNR, CDR2 FQNEAQ (reference sequence). This chain's CDR3 is CASSHTTSIHEQYF. CDR3 in DNA: TGTGCCAGCAGCCATACAACTAGTATCCACGAGCAGTACTTC.

The chain is built from TRBV27 and TRBJ2-3, with D hard to call. CDR3 length: 16 amino acids. V lost 6 bases and J 0 bases, leaving 16 bases between the germline ends. Germline V gene sequence: CDR1 MNHEY, CDR2 SMNVEV (reference sequence). The CDR3: CASSWVPGPSTDTQYF. The CDR3, as DNA: TGTGCCAGCAGCTGGGTACCGGGTCCCAGCACAGATACGCAGTATTTT.

On this clone itself: The identical CDR3 is also encoded by other nucleotide sequences in the sample. The chain carries TRBV10-3 and TRBJ2-1; the D is unclear. V lost 0 bases, J lost 10 bases, and 4 bases lay in between. This CDR3 is built from 11 residues. Germline-derived CDR1 and CDR2 are ENHRY and SYGVKD. The CDR3: CAISESREQFF. In DNA form, the CDR3 reads TGTGCCATCAGTGAGTCGAGGGAGCAGTTCTTC.

The gene calls are TRBV28 and TRBJ2-6, with TRBD1 matching over 7 bases. V lost 5 bases and J lost 2; bases outside the gene matches: 12. The CDR3 is made up of 18 amino acids. The germline gives CDR1 MDHEN, CDR2 SYDVKM. The chain's CDR3 is CASSPRQGTSAGANVLTF. As DNA, the CDR3 is TGTGCCAGCAGTCCCCGACAGGGAACCAGCGCTGGGGCCAACGTCCTGACTTTC.

The chain combines TRBV11-2 with TRBJ2-7, with D hard to call. V dropped 5 bases and J dropped 0 bases, with 17 bases sitting between them. Germline V CDR1 and CDR2: SGHAT, FQNNGV. The CDR3 is made up of 16 amino acids. CDR3 in DNA: TGTGCCAGCAGCCCAAGACCGTTGGGAAGCTCCTACGAGCAGTACTTC. Amino acids: CASSPRPLGSSYEQYF.

The V gene is TRBV10-2, the J gene TRBJ2-7; 10 positions match TRBD1. V gave up 9 bases and J gave up 2 bases; unmatched junction bases: 4. CDR1 is WSHSY and CDR2 is SAAADI in the germline V gene. The length of the CDR3 is 13 residues. CDR3 amino acids: CASTTGGPYEQYF. The CDR3 DNA reads TGCGCCAGTACGACAGGGGGCCCCTACGAGCAGTACTTC.

The chain uses TRBV5-1 and TRBJ2-1, with D perhaps matching TRBD1 (6 bases). The CDR3 extends over 14 amino acids. The V gene lost 6 bases and the J gene lost 4 bases, with 14 bases spanning the gap. Looked up from germline, CDR1 is SGHRS and CDR2 is YFSETQ. CDR3 protein: CASKPDSVYNEQFF. DNA of the CDR3: TGCGCCAGCAAGCCGGACAGTGTGTACAATGAGCAGTTCTTC. Variable domain in full (rest from reference TRBV5-1 and TRBJ2-1): KAGVTQTPRYLIKTRGQQVTLSCSPISGHRSVSWYQQTPGQGLQFLFEYFSETQRNKGNFPGRFSGRQFSNSRSEMNVSTLELGDSALYLCASKPDSVYNEQFFGPGTRLTVL.

This clone has only one observation. Other DNA sequences of this sample code for an identical CDR3. This chain uses TRBV27 with TRBJ2-1; D unclear. This CDR3 has 15 amino acids. In germline, CDR1 is MNHEY, CDR2 SMNVEV (reference sequence). V shed 6 bases and J shed 0 bases, with 12 bases lying between them. The CDR3 DNA sequence: TGTGCCAGCAGCCACGACCGAAGCTCCTACAATGAGCAGTTCTTC. The encoded protein is CASSHDRSSYNEQFF.

This clone was seen a single time. The chain uses TRBV28 and TRBJ2-1; 8 bases agree with TRBD2. Germline V gene lookup returns CDR1 MDHEN and CDR2 SYDVKM. With V trimmed by 3 bases and J by 8 bases, 12 bases remained unmatched. The CDR3 loop spans 16 amino acids. CDR3: CASSFGSGGPGDEQFF. CDR3 DNA: TGTGCCAGCAGTTTCGGGTCGGGAGGGCCAGGGGATGAGCAGTTCTTC.

V gene TRBV15 combines with J gene TRBJ1-1; perhaps TRBD1 as D (6 bases). The germline V gene has CDR1 LNHNV and CDR2 YYDKDF (reference sequence). The CDR3 has 13 amino acids. V lost 9 bases and J lost 5, with 16 bases in between. The CDR3 DNA is TGTGCCACGGAGGTCAGGGGCGGAACTGAAGCTTTCTTT. Translation gives CATEVRGGTEAFF.

The rearrangement links TRBV4-3 to TRBJ2-3; TRBD2 matches at 12 bases. This CDR3 has 18 residues. After removal of 3 bases from V and 4 bases from J, the junction contained 11 bases not matched to a gene. The germline CDR1 and CDR2 sequences are LGHNA and YSLEER. The CDR3 region has the DNA TGCGCCAGCAGCCACGGGCTAGCGGGAGGGCCAGGGGCAGATACGCAGTATTTT. It is translated as CASSHGLAGGPGADTQYF.

Concerning this clone: Distinct nucleotide sequences in the sample also encode this CDR3. This rearrangement joins TRBV28 to TRBJ2-7; 7 bases match TRBD1. In germline, CDR1 is MDHEN, CDR2 SYDVKM. The CDR3 extends over 12 amino acids. The V segment lost 5 bases and the J segment 4 bases; nucleotides outside the gene matches: 2. The CDR3 sequence is CASSPGQYEQYF. For the CDR3, the DNA is TGTGCCAGCAGTCCGGGACAGTACGAGCAGTACTTC.

The chain joins TRBV4-1 to TRBJ1-3, with TRBD1 as a possible D gene (6 bases). The CDR3 extends over 18 amino acids. V was pared by 1 base and J by 2 bases, with 18 bases between. Per the germline V gene, CDR1 is MGHRA and CDR2 is YSYEKL. CDR3 residues: CASSQGPVGARTGNTIYF. In DNA form, the CDR3 reads TGCGCCAGCAGCCAAGGTCCGGTGGGGGCTAGGACTGGAAACACCATATATTTT.

The chain joins TRBV4-3 to TRBJ2-7, with TRBD2 matching 14 bases. The CDR3 is 16 residues long. Per germline, CDR1 LGHNA and CDR2 YSLEER. Trimming at V came to 4 bases and at J to 5 bases, leaving 7 bases not matched to a gene. The DNA of the CDR3 is TGCGCCAGCAGCCCCGGGACTAGCGGGAGAAAGGACGAGCAGTACTTC. Translating gives CASSPGTSGRKDEQYF.

The rearrangement joins TRBV30 to TRBJ1-1, with a tentative D call TRBD1 (6 bases). The V gene's germline CDR1 is GTSNPN and CDR2 SVGIG (reference sequence). The CDR3 consists of 14 residues. Trimming shortened V by 4 bases and J by 0 bases, and 12 bases separated the two germline ends. The CDR3 DNA reads as TGTGCCTGGACCCCGGGACACTTGAACACTGAAGCTTTCTTT. Protein product: CAWTPGHLNTEAFF.